The clone carrying this TCR beta chain was counted only a few times. This entry is derived from a study of quantifying T cell responses using KT2 cells. Study background: Reverse transcription used primers in the TCR alpha and beta constant regions. The second PCR ran as a qPCR until a predetermined fluorescence threshold was reached.

An oligo carrying a UMI was ligated to the cDNA 3' end. First-round PCR used three to four cycles and beta primers RC1.1 and RC1.2 covering TRBC1 and TRBC2. Each CDR3 protein is one row after TCRdb ran MiXCR on the UMI-ligation and nested PCR reads. The table shows approximately 57,000 distinct CDR3 sequences, with around an eighth occurring only once. Unfractionated PBMC were spiked with known numbers of KT2 clone cells. Fixed numbers of PBMC received varying amounts of KT2 cells. The CDR3 loop spans 13 amino acids. V dropped 7 bases and J dropped 8 bases, with 12 bases sitting between them. CDR1 is SNHLY and CDR2 is FYNNEI in the germline V gene.

The chain couples TRBV2 to TRBJ1-6; D ambiguous. The clonotype was recovered from a human donor. Sequencing was performed on PBMCs spiked with cells of the T cell clone KT2. The CDR3 reads CASIAEEYSPLHF. The CDR3 coding sequence is TGTGCCAGCATAGCGGAGGAGTATTCACCCCTCCACTTT.